This passage covers 9 T cell receptor beta chains from one sample sequenced in a study of response to subunit inactivated influenza vaccine. TCRdb processed the RT-PCR reads anew with MiXCR; each CDR3 protein has one entry. Of 400,000 to 550,000 distinct CDR3 sequences in the sample, roughly 27% were seen once. The sample in question was CD4+ T cells sorted from PBMCs, obtained 5 to 6 days after vaccination. These receptors were collected from a man aged 50 to 59 who received an inactivated influenza vaccine.

A few counts support this clonotype. CDR3: CSVGHKDRSSYEQYF. CDR3 sequence (DNA): TGCAGCGTAGGACATAAGGACAGAAGCTCCTACGAGCAGTACTTC. The V gene is TRBV29-1, the J gene TRBJ2-7; D perhaps matches TRBD1 (6 bases). The germline CDR1 and CDR2 sequences are SQVTM and ANQGSEA. V lost 6 bases and J 0 bases, leaving 18 bases between the germline ends. The CDR3 spans 15 residues.

This clonotype turned up a few times. This chain connects TRBV20-1 to TRBJ1-1; TRBD1 might be the D (6 bases). This CDR3 is built from 14 residues. V lost 1 base and J 4 bases, leaving 13 bases between the germline ends. The germline V gene encodes CDR1 DFQATT and CDR2 SNEGSKA (reference sequence). The CDR3 spells CSARVGATLTEAFF. In DNA, the CDR3 is TGCAGTGCTAGAGTGGGGGCTACACTCACTGAAGCTTTCTTT.

This clonotype was counted ten times or more. This chain's CDR3 is CASSLSQNTEAFF. CDR3 sequence (DNA): TGCGCCAGCAGCCTCTCACAGAACACTGAAGCTTTCTTT. This chain uses TRBV5-1 with TRBJ1-1; unclear D gene. Germline V gene lookup returns CDR1 SGHRS and CDR2 YFSETQ. V lost 4 bases and J 1 base, leaving 8 bases between the germline ends. The CDR3 is made up of 13 amino acids.

This clonotype appeared a few times. The chain combines TRBV15 with TRBJ1-5, with a tentative D call TRBD1 (5 bases). The CDR3 covers 15 residues. Germline V gene sequence: CDR1 LNHNV, CDR2 YYDKDF (reference sequence). The V end lost 0 bases, the J end lost 4 bases, and 10 bases lay between the germline ends. CDR3 sequence: CATSREGLGNQPQHF. In nucleotides, the CDR3 is TGTGCCACCAGCAGAGAGGGACTTGGAAATCAGCCCCAGCATTTT.

The rearrangement links TRBV11-1 to TRBJ2-1; 12 positions agree with TRBD2. The V gene end was trimmed by 5 bases and the J gene end by 3 bases; junction bases not matched to a gene: 5. Germline CDR1 and CDR2: SGHAT and FQDESV (reference sequence). The CDR3 loop spans 16 amino acids. CDR3 sequence reads: CASSKGLAGFYNEQFF. The DNA of the CDR3 is TGTGCCAGCAGCAAAGGACTAGCGGGGTTCTACAATGAGCAGTTCTTC. Drawing the rest from reference TRBV11-1 and TRBJ2-1, the complete variable domain is EAEVAQSPRYKITEKSQAVAFWCDPISGHATLYWYRQILGQGPELLVQFQDESVVDDSQLPKDRFSAERLKGVDSTLKIQPAELGDSAMYLCASSKGLAGFYNEQFFGPGTRLTVL.

V and J are TRBV11-2 and TRBJ2-7; 9 bases align to TRBD2. The trim removed 2 bases at V and 2 bases at J, leaving 4 bases unmatched. This CDR3 contains 15 residues. The germline gives CDR1 SGHAT, CDR2 FQNNGV. DNA for the CDR3: TGTGCCAGCAGCTTACAGGGCGGGGGGGCCTACGAGCAGTACTTC. This sequence encodes CASSLQGGGAYEQYF.

The gene calls are TRBV7-9 and TRBJ2-7; 10 bases line up with TRBD1. CDR1 and CDR2 from the germline V gene are SEHNR and FQNEAQ (reference sequence). The CDR3 length is 13 residues. V was clipped by 11 bases and J by 5 bases; unmatched bases: 9. The CDR3 sequence is CACVETGGNEQYF. Here the CDR3 DNA reads TGTGCCTGCGTGGAGACAGGGGGCAACGAGCAGTACTTC. The full variable domain, with the rest looked up from reference TRBV7-9 and TRBJ2-7, is DTGVSQNPRHKITKRGQNVTFRCDPISEHNRLYWYRQTLGQGPEFLTYFQNEAQLEKSRLLSDRFSAERPKGSFSTLEIQRTEQGDSAMYLCACVETGGNEQYFGPGTRLTVT.

The chain joins TRBV20-1 to TRBJ2-2; no clear D. The CDR3 contains 15 residues. Germline V lookup: CDR1 DFQATT, CDR2 SNEGSKA (reference sequence). V lost 2 bases and J 5 bases, leaving 15 bases between the germline ends. CDR3: CSARTYSRRTGELFF. As DNA, the CDR3 is TGCAGTGCTAGAACGTACAGTCGACGGACCGGGGAGCTGTTTTTT.

This sequence joins TRBV9 and TRBJ2-1; D is unclear. The germline CDR1 and CDR2 sequences are SGDLS and YYNGEE. V was pared by 0 bases and J by 4 bases, with 11 bases between. The CDR3 totals 15 residues. This CDR3 is CASSVGAGRYNEQFF. The CDR3 DNA sequence: TGTGCCAGCAGCGTAGGGGCCGGTAGATACAATGAGCAGTTCTTC.